This T cell receptor (beta chain) is drawn from a study of OX40 agonist ivuxolimab in advanced cancers. Study-wide findings and caveats: Among T cells, CD8+ cells averaged more expanded clones than CD4+ cells.

The repertoire was sequenced with immunoSEQ multiplex PCR; TCRdb's copy has only in-frame clones and lacks some. The repertoire holds tens of thousands of clones, with 75% to 85% as singletons. The sample holds a few counts of this clone. Its matching antigen is unknown. The CDR3 has 11 amino acids. The V gene's germline CDR1 is DFQATT and CDR2 SNEGSKA (reference sequence). The junction had 4 bases not matched to a gene; V was cut back by 1 base and J by 15 bases. The clonotype was recovered from an adult with an advanced solid tumor such as melanoma, head and neck, liver or kidney cancer. This chain uses TRBV20-1 with TRBJ2-1; TRBD1 matches at 9 bases. The source material was CD4+ or CD8+ T cells sorted from blood, sampled in a trial of the OX40 agonist ivuxolimab. The CDR3 protein is CSARVGDRAFF. Here the CDR3 DNA reads TGCAGTGCTAGAGTAGGGGACAGGGCGTTCTTC.